Given below is one T cell receptor beta chain in context. TCRdb's copy holds only in-frame clones and misses some; the assay was immunoSEQ multiplex PCR. The sample shows approximately 150,000 clones, roughly 90% of them seen only once. This entry belongs to a study of blood T cell repertoires in COVID-19. Germline CDR1 DFQATT, CDR2 SNEGSKA (reference sequence). CDR3 length: 14 amino acids. V dropped 6 bases and J dropped 5; count of bases not matched to a gene: 8. This TCR was sampled from an older man with active COVID-19. Material: peripheral blood. The rearrangement uses TRBV20-1 and TRBJ2-3, with 10 bases fitting TRBD2. In nucleotides, the CDR3 is TGCAGTGCCAGTCGAGCGGGAGGGATAGATACGCAGTATTTT. It encodes CSASRAGGIDTQYF.